This entry lists 9 T cell receptor beta chains sequenced from one sample in a study of technical replicates of blood from several donors. Profiling relied on immunoSEQ multiplex PCR, and the TCRdb table lists in-frame clones only, not all of them. There are some 60,000 clones in the sample; around 87% occur only once, and around 4.9% lies in the top ten. Sequences were obtained from PBMCs. The receptors originated from a human donor in good health. Some clones in this sample may be carry-over from other donors' samples.

The gene calls are TRBV19 and TRBJ1-4; TRBD1 matches 7 bases. CDR1 is LNHDA, CDR2 SQIVND, per germline (reference sequence). The V and J ends lost 4 bases and 6 bases, in that order; junction bases with no gene match: 5. The length of the CDR3 is 14 residues. The CDR3 DNA sequence: TGTGCCAGTAGTACGACAGGGTGGGATGAAAAACTGTTTTTT. Protein: CASSTTGWDEKLFF.

The chain has TRBV30 and TRBJ1-5; TRBD1 agrees at 8 bases. Looked up from germline, CDR1 is GTSNPN and CDR2 is SVGIG (reference sequence). Losses at the gene ends were 3 bases for V and 6 bases for J; bases not matched to a gene: 7. The CDR3 is made up of 14 amino acids. The CDR3, as DNA: TGTGCCTGGAGCGCCGACAGGGGAATTCAGCCCCAGCATTTT. This gives the protein CAWSADRGIQPQHF. The full variable domain, its missing parts supplied by reference TRBV30 and TRBJ1-5, is SQTIHQWPATLVQPVGSPLSLECTVEGTSNPNLYWYRQAAGRGLQLLFYSVGIGQISSEVPQNLSASRPQDRQFILSSKKLLLSDSGFYLCAWSADRGIQPQHFGDGTRLSIL.

The chain joins TRBV12-5 to TRBJ2-7; TRBD2 aligns across 9 bases. The V segment lost 5 bases and the J segment 4 bases; nucleotides outside the gene matches: 12. Looked up from germline, CDR1 is LGHNT and CDR2 is FRNRAP. CDR3 length: 16 residues. This chain's CDR3 is CASGPRGIAGEYEQYF. In DNA form, the CDR3 reads TGTGCTAGTGGTCCCCGGGGGATAGCGGGGGAATACGAGCAGTACTTC.

The CDR3 region is CASRFGTGSVEQYF. CDR3 bases: TGCGCCAGCAGATTCGGGACAGGAAGTGTCGAGCAGTACTTC. The chain has TRBV5-1 and TRBJ2-7; 8 positions match TRBD1. CDR1 and CDR2 from the germline V gene are SGHRS and YFSETQ. V lost 5 bases, J lost 6 bases, and 10 bases stayed unmatched. The CDR3 extends over 14 amino acids.

The rearrangement links TRBV7-3 to TRBJ1-5; D ambiguous. This CDR3 has 13 residues. V was pared by 1 base and J by 3 bases, with 4 bases between. CDR1 and CDR2 from the germline V gene are SGHTA and FQGTGA. The CDR3 reads CASSLNLNQPQHF. The CDR3 DNA reads TGTGCCAGCAGCTTAAATCTCAATCAGCCCCAGCATTTT. The full variable domain, its missing parts supplied by reference TRBV7-3 and TRBJ1-5, is GAGVSQTPSNKVTEKGKYVELRCDPISGHTALYWYRQSLGQGPEFLIYFQGTGAADDSGLPNDRFFAVRPEGSVSTLKIQRTERGDSAVYLCASSLNLNQPQHFGDGTRLSIL.

The chain is built from TRBV4-2 and TRBJ2-7; 12 bases match TRBD2. This CDR3 contains 16 residues. CDR1 LGHNA and CDR2 YNFKEQ come from the germline V gene. The V and J ends lost 3 bases and 7 bases, in that order; junction bases with no gene match: 10. CDR3 DNA: TGTGCCAGCAGCCAGCCAGAGACTAGCGGGGGTTGGGAGCAGTACTTC. The encoded protein is CASSQPETSGGWEQYF.

The chain uses TRBV11-3 and TRBJ1-2; D remains ambiguous. The germline V gene encodes CDR1 SGHNT and CDR2 YENEEA. Trimming left V 8 bases short and J 8 bases short, with 24 bases between. This CDR3 spans 15 amino acids. DNA for the CDR3: TGTGCCAGCGAACGGGAGGGCGGTTATTTTTGCGGCTACACCTTC. Its protein product is CASEREGGYFCGYTF.

This clone was observed many times. V gene TRBV30 combines with J gene TRBJ2-7, with D perhaps TRBD2 (6 bases). V was pared by 0 bases and J by 0 bases, with 15 bases between. The CDR3 has 16 residues. Germline loops: CDR1 GTSNPN, CDR2 SVGIG (reference sequence). CDR3 loop: CAWSVLAGSSSYEQYF. Written as DNA, the CDR3 is TGTGCCTGGAGTGTACTGGCGGGGTCAAGCTCCTACGAGCAGTACTTC.

This sequence joins TRBV4-1 and TRBJ2-3, with 7 bases lining up with TRBD1. Per germline, CDR1 MGHRA and CDR2 YSYEKL. The CDR3 extends over 19 amino acids. J gave up 1 base and V 2 bases, and 15 bases lay outside the gene matches. The CDR3 loop reads CASSQFPARQGVRTDTQYF. The DNA for the CDR3 is TGCGCCAGCAGCCAATTCCCCGCTCGACAGGGCGTACGCACAGATACGCAGTATTTT.